The 10 T cell receptor beta chains presented below share a single source sample, sequenced in a study of blood T cell repertoires in COVID-19. Generated by immunoSEQ multiplex PCR, the TCRdb table keeps only in-frame clones and is missing some. The data show approximately 150,000 clones, with 80% seen just once and about 4% held by the top ten. The sequenced sample was peripheral blood. These TCRs come from a man aged 65-85 years who had recovered from COVID-19.

The chain carries TRBV18 and TRBJ2-4, with D tentatively TRBD2 (6 bases). The CDR3 is 16 residues long. The V end was cut by 4 bases, the J end by 0 bases, with 13 bases between. The germline CDR1 and CDR2 sequences are KGHSH and LQKENI. The CDR3, as DNA: TGTGCCAGCTCACTACCGGAGGGCCTAGCCAAAAACATTCAGTACTTC. This codes for CASSLPEGLAKNIQYF.

The chain employs TRBV4-2 and TRBJ2-1; tentatively, D is TRBD2 (5 bases). CDR1 is LGHNA and CDR2 is YNFKEQ in the germline V gene. V shed 4 bases and J shed 5 bases, with 15 bases lying between them. This CDR3 is 15 amino acids long. The DNA of the CDR3 is TGTGCCAGCAGCCTGACCTTCGGGGAGAACAATGAGCAGTTCTTC. Protein sequence: CASSLTFGENNEQFF.

This clone was seen repeatedly, ten times or more. The genes are TRBV3-1 (or the pseudogene TRBV3-2) and TRBJ2-5, with TRBD2 matching over 7 bases. Germline-derived CDR1 and CDR2 are LGHDT and YNNKEL (reference sequence). Germline trimming cut 2 bases from V and 7 bases from J; bases unmatched to any gene: 7. This CDR3 spans 14 amino acids. The CDR3 coding sequence is TGTGCCAGCAGCCAAAGGGACTACCGAGGGACCCAGTACTTC. Translated: CASSQRDYRGTQYF.

Notes on this clone: This same CDR3 is encoded by further DNA sequences in the sample. The chain has TRBV5-1 and TRBJ2-3, with 11 bases matching TRBD2. V lost 10 bases, J lost 0 bases, and 7 bases stayed unmatched. Germline lookup yields CDR1 SGHRS and CDR2 YFSETQ. There are 15 residues in the CDR3. The CDR3, as DNA: TGCGCCTCCAGATGGACTAGCGGGAGCACAGATACGCAGTATTTT. It codes for CASRWTSGSTDTQYF.

This chain links TRBV6-5 with TRBJ2-1; TRBD2 aligns across 14 bases. V gave up 8 bases and J gave up 7 bases; unmatched junction bases: 7. CDR1 is MNHEY and CDR2 is SVGAGI in the germline V gene. The CDR3 has 15 residues. The CDR3 reads CASYPGLAGVNEQFF. CDR3 in DNA: TGTGCCAGCTACCCGGGACTAGCGGGAGTTAATGAGCAGTTCTTC.

The chain couples TRBV7-9 to TRBJ2-1; 11 positions agree with TRBD1. V was clipped by 4 bases and J by 4 bases; unmatched bases: 3. This CDR3 spans 15 amino acids. Germline V gene lookup returns CDR1 SEHNR and CDR2 FQNEAQ (reference sequence). CDR3 loop: CASSSGQGVYNEQFF. The CDR3 DNA reads as TGTGCCAGCAGCTCGGGACAGGGGGTTTACAATGAGCAGTTCTTC.

This clone was seen a handful of times. The rearrangement joins TRBV6-5 to TRBJ2-7, with TRBD2 identical over 12 bases. This CDR3 region has 14 residues. Germline CDR1 is MNHEY and CDR2 is SVGAGI. The junction had 8 bases not matched to a gene; V was cut back by 7 bases and J by 7 bases. The CDR3 DNA follows: TGTGCCAGCATGCGACTAGCGGGAGTGGGGGAGCAGTACTTC. It encodes CASMRLAGVGEQYF.

This chain connects TRBV27 to TRBJ2-7; D possibly corresponds to TRBD2 (5 bases). Germline V gene sequence: CDR1 MNHEY, CDR2 SMNVEV (reference sequence). The CDR3 runs to 18 residues. V dropped 6 bases and J dropped 2 bases, with 26 bases sitting between them. CDR3 DNA: TGTGCCAGCAGCCTACGAGGGCTCTCTGGCGGGCGCGCCTACGAGCAGTACTTC. Translating it yields CASSLRGLSGGRAYEQYF.

V gene TRBV3-1 (or the pseudogene TRBV3-2) combines with J gene TRBJ2-7, with 9 bases lining up with TRBD2. Trimming removed 4 bases from V and 4 bases from J; junction bases left unmatched: 8. In germline, CDR1 is LGHDT, CDR2 YNNKEL (reference sequence). The CDR3 is made up of 15 amino acids. The CDR3 spells CASSPVAGVAYEQYF. The CDR3 DNA reads TGTGCCAGCAGCCCAGTAGCGGGAGTCGCGTACGAGCAGTACTTC.

The genes are TRBV27 and TRBJ2-7; D unresolved. The V end lost 10 bases, the J end lost 4 bases, and 8 bases lay between the germline ends. CDR1 is MNHEY, CDR2 SMNVEV, per germline (reference sequence). The CDR3 length is 10 residues. The CDR3 region has the DNA TGTGCCACCGAGCCTTACGAGCAGTACTTC. It encodes CATEPYEQYF.